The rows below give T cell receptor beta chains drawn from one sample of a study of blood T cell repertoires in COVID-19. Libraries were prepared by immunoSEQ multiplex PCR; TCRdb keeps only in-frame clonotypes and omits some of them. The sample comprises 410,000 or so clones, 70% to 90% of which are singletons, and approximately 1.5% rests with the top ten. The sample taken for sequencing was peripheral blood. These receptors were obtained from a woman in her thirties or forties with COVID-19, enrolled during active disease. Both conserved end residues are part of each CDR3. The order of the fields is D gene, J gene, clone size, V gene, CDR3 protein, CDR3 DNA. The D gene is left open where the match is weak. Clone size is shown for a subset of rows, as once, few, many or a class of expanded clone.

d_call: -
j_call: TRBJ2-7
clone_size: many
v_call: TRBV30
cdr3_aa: CAWSVIRTAFSYEQYF
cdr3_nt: TGTGCCTGGAGTGTAATCAGGACAGCCTTTTCCTACGAGCAGTACTTC

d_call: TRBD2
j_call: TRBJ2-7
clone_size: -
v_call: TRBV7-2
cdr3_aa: CASSFSSGSGEQYF
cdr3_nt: TGTGCCAGCAGCTTTTCTAGCGGCTCGGGCGAGCAGTACTTC

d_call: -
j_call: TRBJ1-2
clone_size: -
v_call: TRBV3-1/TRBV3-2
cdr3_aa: CASSPSYSANYGYTF
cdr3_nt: TGTGCCAGCAGCCCGAGCTATTCCGCTAACTATGGCTACACCTTC

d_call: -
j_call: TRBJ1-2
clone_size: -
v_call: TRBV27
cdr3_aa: CASSLAGERPNYGYTF
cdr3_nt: TGTGCCAGCAGTTTGGCGGGAGAGAGACCGAACTATGGCTACACCTTC

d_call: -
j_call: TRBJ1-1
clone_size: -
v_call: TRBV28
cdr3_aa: CASSLLGGNPEAFF
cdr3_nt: TGTGCCAGCAGTTTATTAGGAGGGAACCCTGAAGCTTTCTTT

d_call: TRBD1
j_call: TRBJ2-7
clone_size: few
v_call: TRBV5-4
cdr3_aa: CASSRPDRGYEQYF
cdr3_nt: TGTGCCAGCAGTCGACCGGACAGGGGTTACGAGCAGTACTTC

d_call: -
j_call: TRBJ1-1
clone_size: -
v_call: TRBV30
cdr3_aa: CAWSVLSQGEAFF
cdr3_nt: TGTGCCTGGAGTGTTCTGTCCCAGGGTGAAGCTTTCTTT

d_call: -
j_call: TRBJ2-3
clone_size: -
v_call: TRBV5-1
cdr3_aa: CASSAPPLMRSDTQYF
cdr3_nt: TGCGCCAGCAGCGCACCACCCTTGATGAGGTCGGATACGCAGTATTTT

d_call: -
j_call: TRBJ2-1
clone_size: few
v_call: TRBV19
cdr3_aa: CASSLRARGEQFF
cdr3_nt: TGTGCCAGTAGTCTCAGGGCGCGTGGCGAGCAGTTCTTC

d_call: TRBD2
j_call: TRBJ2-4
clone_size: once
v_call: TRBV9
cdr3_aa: CASSHSGGQDIQYF
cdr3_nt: TGTGCCAGCAGCCATTCGGGGGGGCAGGACATTCAGTACTTC